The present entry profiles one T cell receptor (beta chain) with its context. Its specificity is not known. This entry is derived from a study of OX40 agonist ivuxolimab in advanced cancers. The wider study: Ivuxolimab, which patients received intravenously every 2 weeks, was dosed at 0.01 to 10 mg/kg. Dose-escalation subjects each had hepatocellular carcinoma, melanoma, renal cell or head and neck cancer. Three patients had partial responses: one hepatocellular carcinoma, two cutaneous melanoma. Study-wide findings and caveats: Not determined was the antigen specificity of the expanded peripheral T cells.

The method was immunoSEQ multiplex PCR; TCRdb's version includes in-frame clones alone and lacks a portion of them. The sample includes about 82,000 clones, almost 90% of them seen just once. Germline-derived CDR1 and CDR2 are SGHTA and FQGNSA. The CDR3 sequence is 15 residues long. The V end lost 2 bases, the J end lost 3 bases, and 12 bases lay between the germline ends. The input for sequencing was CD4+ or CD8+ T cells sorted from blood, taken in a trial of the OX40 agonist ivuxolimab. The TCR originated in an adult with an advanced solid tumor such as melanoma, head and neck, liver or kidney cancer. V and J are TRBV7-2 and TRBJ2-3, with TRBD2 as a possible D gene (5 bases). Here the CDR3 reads CASSLIAIGTDTQYF. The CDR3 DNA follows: TGTGCCAGCAGCTTAATAGCGATCGGAACAGATACGCAGTATTTT.